This entry describes one TCR beta chain. Source study methods: Nucleated cell number was recorded as an estimate derived from reference gene primer amplification. The table came from immunoSEQ multiplex PCR; TCRdb's copy has only in-frame clones and leaves some out. Clone size and V and J calls were adopted from that table, with D and trimming inferred from the DNA. The sample holds approximately 98,000 clones, about 85% seen once. This sample stems from a study of blood T cell repertoires in COVID-19. Across the study: Acute-phase and convalescent COVID-19 samples originated in the United States, Italy and Spain. PBMCs, B-cell-depleted T cells, or T cells were the source of the cDNA or gDNA that made up the material.

Trimming removed 5 bases from V and 7 bases from J; junction bases left unmatched: 12. The CDR3 contains 16 residues. Germline V gives CDR1 MNHEY, CDR2 SVGEGT. The sample was peripheral blood. The rearrangement uses TRBV6-2 or TRBV6-3 and TRBJ2-2; TRBD1 matches 8 bases. The source is an elderly woman with acute or convalescent COVID-19. The CDR3 DNA sequence: TGTGCCAGCAGTCTAGGACAGGGTGACGTTCGCGGGGAGCTGTTTTTT. The encoded protein is CASSLGQGDVRGELFF.